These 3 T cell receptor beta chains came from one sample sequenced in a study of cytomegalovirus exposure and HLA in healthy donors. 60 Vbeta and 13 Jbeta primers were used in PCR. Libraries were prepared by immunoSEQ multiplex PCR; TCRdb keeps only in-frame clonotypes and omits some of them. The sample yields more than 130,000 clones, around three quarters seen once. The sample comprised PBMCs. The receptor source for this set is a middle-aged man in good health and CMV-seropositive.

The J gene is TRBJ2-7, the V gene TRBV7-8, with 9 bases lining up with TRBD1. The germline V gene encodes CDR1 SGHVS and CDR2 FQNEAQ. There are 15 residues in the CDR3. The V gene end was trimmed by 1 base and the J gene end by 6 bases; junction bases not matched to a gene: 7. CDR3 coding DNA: TGTGCCAGCAGCTTAGGAACAGGGGGCCCGGGCGAGCAGTACTTC. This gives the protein CASSLGTGGPGEQYF.

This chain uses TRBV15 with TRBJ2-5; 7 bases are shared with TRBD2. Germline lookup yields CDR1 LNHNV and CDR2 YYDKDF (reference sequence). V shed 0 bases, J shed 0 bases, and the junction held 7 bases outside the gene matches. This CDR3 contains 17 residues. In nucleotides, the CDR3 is TGTGCCACCAGCAGAGATCCCCCAGCGGGGTACCAAGAGACCCAGTACTTC. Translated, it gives CATSRDPPAGYQETQYF.

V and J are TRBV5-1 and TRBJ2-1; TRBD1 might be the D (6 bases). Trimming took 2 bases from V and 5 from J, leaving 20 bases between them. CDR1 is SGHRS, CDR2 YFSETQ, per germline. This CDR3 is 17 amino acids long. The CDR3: CASSFSFGEGEHNEQFF. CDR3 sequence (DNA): TGCGCCAGCAGCTTCTCCTTCGGTGAGGGGGAGCACAATGAGCAGTTCTTC.